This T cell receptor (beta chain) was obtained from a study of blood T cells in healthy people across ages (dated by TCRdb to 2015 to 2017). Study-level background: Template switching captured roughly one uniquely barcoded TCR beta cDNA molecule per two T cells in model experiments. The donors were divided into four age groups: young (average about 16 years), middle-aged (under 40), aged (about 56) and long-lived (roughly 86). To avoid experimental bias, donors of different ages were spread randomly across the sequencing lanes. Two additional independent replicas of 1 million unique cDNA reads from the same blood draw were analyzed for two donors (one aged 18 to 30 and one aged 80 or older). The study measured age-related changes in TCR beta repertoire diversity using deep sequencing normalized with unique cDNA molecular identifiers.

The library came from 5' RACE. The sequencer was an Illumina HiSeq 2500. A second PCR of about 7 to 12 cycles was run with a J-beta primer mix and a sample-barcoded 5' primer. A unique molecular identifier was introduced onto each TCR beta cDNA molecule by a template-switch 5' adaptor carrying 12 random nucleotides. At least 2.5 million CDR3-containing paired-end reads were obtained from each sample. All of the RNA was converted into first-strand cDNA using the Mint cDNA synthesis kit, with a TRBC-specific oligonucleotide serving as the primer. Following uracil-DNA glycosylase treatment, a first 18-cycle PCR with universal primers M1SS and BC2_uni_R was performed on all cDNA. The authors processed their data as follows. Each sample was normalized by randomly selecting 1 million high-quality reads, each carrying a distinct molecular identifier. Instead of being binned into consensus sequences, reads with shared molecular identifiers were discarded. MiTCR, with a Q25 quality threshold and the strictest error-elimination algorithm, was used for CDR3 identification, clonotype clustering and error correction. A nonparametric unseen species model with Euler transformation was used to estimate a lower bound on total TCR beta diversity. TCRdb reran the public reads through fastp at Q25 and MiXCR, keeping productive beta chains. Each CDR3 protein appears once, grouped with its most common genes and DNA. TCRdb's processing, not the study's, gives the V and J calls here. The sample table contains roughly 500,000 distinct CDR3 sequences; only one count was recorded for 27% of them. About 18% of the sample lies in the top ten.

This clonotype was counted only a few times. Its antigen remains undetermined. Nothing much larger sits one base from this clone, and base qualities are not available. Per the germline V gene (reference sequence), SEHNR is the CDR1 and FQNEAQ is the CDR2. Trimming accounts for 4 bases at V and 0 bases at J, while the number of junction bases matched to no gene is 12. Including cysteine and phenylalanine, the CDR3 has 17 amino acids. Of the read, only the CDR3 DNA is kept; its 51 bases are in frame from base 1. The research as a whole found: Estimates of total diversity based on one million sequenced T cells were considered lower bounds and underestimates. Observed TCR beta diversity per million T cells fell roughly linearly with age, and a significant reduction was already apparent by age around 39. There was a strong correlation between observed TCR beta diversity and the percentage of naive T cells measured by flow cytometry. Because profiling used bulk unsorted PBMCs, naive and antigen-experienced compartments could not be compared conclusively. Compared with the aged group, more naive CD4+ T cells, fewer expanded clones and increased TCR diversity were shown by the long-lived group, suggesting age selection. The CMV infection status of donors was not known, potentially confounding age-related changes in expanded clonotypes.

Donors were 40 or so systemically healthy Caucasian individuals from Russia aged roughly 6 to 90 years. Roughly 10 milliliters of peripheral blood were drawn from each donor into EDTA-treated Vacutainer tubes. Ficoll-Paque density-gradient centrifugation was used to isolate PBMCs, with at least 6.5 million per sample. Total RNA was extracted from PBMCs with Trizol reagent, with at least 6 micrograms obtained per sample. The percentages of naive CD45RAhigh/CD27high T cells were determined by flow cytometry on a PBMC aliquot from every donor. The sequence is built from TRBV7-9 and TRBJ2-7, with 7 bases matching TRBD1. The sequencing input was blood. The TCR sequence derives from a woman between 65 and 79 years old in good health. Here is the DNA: TGTGCCAGCAGCTCCCTCGACTTGACAGGGAGCTCCTACGAGCAGTACTTC. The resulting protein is CASSSLDLTGSSYEQYF.